The clone carrying this TCR beta chain turned up a few times. This entry belongs to a study of siplizumab effects on memory and regulatory T cells. Sequenced by immunoSEQ multiplex PCR; TCRdb stores in-frame clones only, minus some. The sample has roughly 100,000 clones; around 90% are singletons. V lost 7 bases to trimming and J lost 0 bases, with 11 bases between them. The CDR3 consists of 14 residues. Germline-derived CDR1 and CDR2 are SNHLY and FYNNEI. Sample: CD4+ T cells sorted from blood. This chain joins TRBV2 and TRBJ2-3; D is unclear. This clonotype originated in a human donor in good health. The DNA of the CDR3 is TGTGCCAGCATTAGGGTGTTGAGCACAGATACGCAGTATTTT. As protein: CASIRVLSTDTQYF.